This T cell receptor beta chain came from a study of T cell responses to AZD1222 COVID-19 vaccine. Study observations and caveats: A rise in Spike-specific TCR breadth and depth followed two AZD1222 doses.

Clones were sequenced by immunoSEQ multiplex PCR, and TCRdb holds only the in-frame ones, with some missing. This table holds under 150,000 clones, roughly 90% found once. For this clone: Its target is unknown.

This TCR was recovered from an adult in good health. The starting material was peripheral blood, obtained on day 0 of AZD1222 vaccination.

The CDR3 sequence is CASSIQHLFYNEQFF. The CDR3, as DNA: TGTGCCAGTAGTATTCAACACCTATTCTACAATGAGCAGTTCTTC. The chain has TRBV19 and TRBJ2-1, with D unclear. This CDR3 spans 15 amino acids. In germline, CDR1 is LNHDA, CDR2 SQIVND (reference sequence). Trimming removed 3 bases at V and 3 bases at J, with 12 bases between.